This TCR beta chain is from a study of T cell changes during pregnancy in multiple sclerosis. Sequencing used immunoSEQ multiplex PCR; TCRdb keeps in-frame clones, though not all of them. The sample contains 60,000 to 95,000 clones, about nine tenths of which appear only once. The material sequenced was CD4+ T cells from peripheral blood mononuclear cells, taken before pregnancy. This TCR derives from a female donor with multiple sclerosis, enrolled in a pregnancy study.

CDR3 sequence reads: CASSQGQGNYGYTF. In DNA, the CDR3 is TGCGCCAGCAGCCAGGGACAGGGCAACTATGGCTACACCTTC. The chain is built from TRBV5-1 and TRBJ1-2; 9 bases map to TRBD1. The germline gives CDR1 SGHRS, CDR2 YFSETQ. This CDR3 region has 14 residues. J lost 2 bases, V lost 4 bases, and 3 bases had no gene match. Full variable domain (missing parts from reference TRBV5-1 and TRBJ1-2): KAGVTQTPRYLIKTRGQQVTLSCSPISGHRSVSWYQQTPGQGLQFLFEYFSETQRNKGNFPGRFSGRQFSNSRSEMNVSTLELGDSALYLCASSQGQGNYGYTFGSGTRLTVV.